This T cell receptor (beta chain) was captured by sequencing in a study of blood T cell repertoires in COVID-19. Study information: Sites in the United States, Italy and Spain provided acute and convalescent COVID-19 samples. PBMCs, B-cell-depleted T cells, or T cells provided the cDNA or gDNA that made up the material.

V was pared by 0 bases and J by 7 bases, with 9 bases between. From germline, CDR1 is SNHLY and CDR2 FYNNEI. This CDR3 contains 13 residues. This table comes from immunoSEQ multiplex PCR, and its TCRdb copy is limited to in-frame clones, with some not included. The table lists 240,000 or so clones, roughly 76% of them singletons, with 6.5% to 8.5% in the top ten. This clone was observed a few times. The sequence derives from a woman of 80 years or more with COVID-19, enrolled during active disease. The rearrangement uses TRBV2 and TRBJ1-1, with D perhaps matching TRBD1 (5 bases). The sample consisted of peripheral blood. The CDR3 here is CASSEANGGEAFF. CDR3 bases: TGTGCCAGCAGTGAAGCAAACGGGGGTGAAGCTTTCTTT.